The rows below give T cell receptor beta chains drawn from one sample of a study of identical twins. From the 5' RACE reads, TCRdb called clonotypes with MiXCR, one entry per CDR3 protein. The table records some 1,600,000 distinct CDR3 sequences, about 31% of them present only once. Sequencing input: cord blood. Receptors originate from a newborn girl in good health. CDR3s include the opening cysteine and the closing phenylalanine or tryptophan. D genes are given only for firm matches. Clone sizes are given selectively: once, few, many, or a class where the clone is expanded.

V	D	size	length	J	DNA	CDR3
TRBV27	TRBD2	few	14	TRBJ2-1	TGTGCCAGCAGTGTGACTAGCGGGGACAATGAGCAGTTCTTC	CASSVTSGDNEQFF
TRBV12-3/TRBV12-4	.	.	16	TRBJ2-2	TGTGCCAGCGCCTCGAGGGGCAGAGTTAACACCGGGGAGCTGTTTTTT	CASASRGRVNTGELFF
TRBV5-1	TRBD2	.	18	TRBJ2-4	TGCGCCAGCAGCCTGGGACTAGCGGGAGTCAGTGTCAAAAACATTCAGTACTTC	CASSLGLAGVSVKNIQYF
TRBV7-9	.	few	15	TRBJ2-1	TGTGCCAGCAGCCGGCGTGTGACTACGTACAATGAGCAGTTCTTC	CASSRRVTTYNEQFF
TRBV12-3/TRBV12-4	.	few	15	TRBJ2-7	TGTGCCAGCAGTCCTGCCCGGGACTTCTCCTACGAGCAGTACTTC	CASSPARDFSYEQYF
TRBV5-1	TRBD1	few	15	TRBJ1-2	TGCGCCAGCAGCATAACGATCCGGGACAGACCTGGCTACACCTTC	CASSITIRDRPGYTF
TRBV20-1	.	few	13	TRBJ2-4	TGCAGTGCCTTGACCGAAGCCAAAAACATTCAGTACTTC	CSALTEAKNIQYF
TRBV10-3	.	.	13	TRBJ2-7	TGTGCCATCAGTGAGTCTAGCAGGGAAGGCCAGTACTTC	CAISESSREGQYF
TRBV2	.	.	14	TRBJ2-1	TGTGCCAGCAGGGCGAAGGGCTCCTACAATGAGCAGTTCTTC	CASRAKGSYNEQFF
TRBV5-1	TRBD1	.	18	TRBJ2-1	TGCGCCAGCAGCTTGACGACAGGGGCGGGATACTCCTACAATGAGCAGTTCTTC	CASSLTTGAGYSYNEQFF